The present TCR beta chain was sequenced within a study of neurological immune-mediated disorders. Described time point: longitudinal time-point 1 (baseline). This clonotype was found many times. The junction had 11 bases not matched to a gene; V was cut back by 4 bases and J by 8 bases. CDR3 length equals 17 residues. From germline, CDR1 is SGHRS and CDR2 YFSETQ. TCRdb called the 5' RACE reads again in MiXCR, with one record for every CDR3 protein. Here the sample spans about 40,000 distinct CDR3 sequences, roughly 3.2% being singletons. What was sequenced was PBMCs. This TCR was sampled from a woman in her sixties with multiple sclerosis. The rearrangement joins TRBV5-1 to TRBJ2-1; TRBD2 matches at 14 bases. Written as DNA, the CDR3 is TGCGCCAGCAGCAGAGACGGGACTAGCGGGGGCGCGTATGAGCAGTTCTTC. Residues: CASSRDGTSGGAYEQFF.